The sequence of this T cell receptor (beta chain) was determined in a study of shared clonotypes between healthy human individuals. Study-wide findings and caveats: Depth was large, yet rarefaction showed that sorted-subset sequencing was incomplete.

Produced via immunoSEQ multiplex PCR; TCRdb's table is partial and in-frame only. The sample yields over 2,000,000 clones, about 93% seen once. V lost 1 base, J lost 1 base, and 4 bases stayed unmatched. This CDR3 has 16 residues. Germline values: CDR1 SGDLS, CDR2 YYNGEE. To note about this clone: The target antigen is unknown.

Naive CD8 cells were CD45RO-negative, positively selected for CCR7, excluding terminally differentiated effector memory CD45RA+ cells. The specimen sequenced was naive CD8+ T cells from PBMCs. The chain joins TRBV9 to TRBJ2-1, with TRBD2 matching 8 bases. The clonotype was recovered from a man aged 18 to 30 in good health. Some clones in this sample may be carry-over from other donors' samples. CDR3 amino acids: CASSVFSGRSYNEQFF. The CDR3 region has the DNA TGTGCCAGCAGCGTATTCAGCGGGAGATCCTACAATGAGCAGTTCTTC. Full variable domain (rest looked up from reference TRBV9 and TRBJ2-1): DSGVTQTPKHLITATGQRVTLRCSPRSGDLSVYWYQQSLDQGLQFLIQYYNGEERAKGNILERFSAQQFPDLHSELNLSSLELGDSALYFCASSVFSGRSYNEQFFGPGTRLTVL.